This T cell receptor beta chain was identified during a study of identical twins. cDNA carried unique molecular identifiers, and a universal primer site was added by template switching. TCRdb fed the 5' RACE reads into MiXCR, producing one record per CDR3 protein. There are some 250,000 distinct CDR3 sequences in the sample; 9.5% to 15% occur only once, and about 4.1% lies in the top ten. This clonotype was seen only a few times. Its antigen is unidentified. Points from the study as a whole: There were fewer insertions in abundant cord blood beta clonotypes, but memory repertoires showed no such pattern. Cross-sectional statistics, not tracking of the same donors, supported the conclusions.

Germline values: CDR1 SGHKS, CDR2 YYEKEE (reference sequence). CDR3 size: 16 residues. The trim removed 3 bases at V and 2 bases at J, leaving 7 bases unmatched. These data were likewise used in another study, on yellow fever vaccine responses in identical twins. This second study notes: Twins reportedly appeared to share part of their vaccine T cell response while keeping part individual.

The sequence was collected from a woman aged 18 to 35 in good health. The chain couples TRBV5-5 to TRBJ2-3, with 9 bases matching TRBD1. The sample was memory (CD45RO+) T cells sorted from blood. The CDR3 protein is CASSWGTGRYTDTQYF. The CDR3 bases are TGTGCCAGCAGCTGGGGGACAGGGCGCTACACAGATACGCAGTATTTT.